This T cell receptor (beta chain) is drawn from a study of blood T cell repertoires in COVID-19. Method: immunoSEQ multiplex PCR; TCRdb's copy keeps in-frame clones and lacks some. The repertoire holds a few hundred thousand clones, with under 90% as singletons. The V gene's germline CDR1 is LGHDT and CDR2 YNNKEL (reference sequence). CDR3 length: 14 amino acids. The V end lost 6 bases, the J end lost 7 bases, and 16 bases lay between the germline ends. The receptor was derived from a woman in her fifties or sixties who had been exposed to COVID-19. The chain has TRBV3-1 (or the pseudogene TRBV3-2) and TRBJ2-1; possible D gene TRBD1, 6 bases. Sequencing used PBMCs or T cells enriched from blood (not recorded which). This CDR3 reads CASRDPGHENEQFF. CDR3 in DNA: TGTGCCAGCAGAGACCCGGGACACGAAAATGAGCAGTTCTTC.